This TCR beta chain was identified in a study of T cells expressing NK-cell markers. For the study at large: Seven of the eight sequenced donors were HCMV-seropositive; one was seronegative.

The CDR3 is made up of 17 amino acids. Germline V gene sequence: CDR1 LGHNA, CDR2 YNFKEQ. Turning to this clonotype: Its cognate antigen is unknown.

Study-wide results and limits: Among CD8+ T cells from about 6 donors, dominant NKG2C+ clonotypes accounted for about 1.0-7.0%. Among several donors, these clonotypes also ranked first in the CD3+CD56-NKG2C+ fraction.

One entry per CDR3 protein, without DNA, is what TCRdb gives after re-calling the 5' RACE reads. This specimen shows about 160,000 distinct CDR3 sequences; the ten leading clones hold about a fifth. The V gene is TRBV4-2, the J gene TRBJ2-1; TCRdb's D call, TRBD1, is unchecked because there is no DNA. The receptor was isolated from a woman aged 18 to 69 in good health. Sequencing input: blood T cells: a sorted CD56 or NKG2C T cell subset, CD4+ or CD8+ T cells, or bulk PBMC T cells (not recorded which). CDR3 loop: CASSQVGLGGPYNEQFF.